Reported below is one T cell receptor beta chain. No antigen is known for it. This sample is drawn from a study of blood T cells in healthy people across ages. Findings and limits, study-wide: Conclusively comparing naive with antigen-experienced cells was impossible with unsorted PBMCs.

The CDR3 extends over 16 amino acids. The germline V gene encodes CDR1 MNHNS and CDR2 SASEGT. The V and J ends lost 7 bases and 2 bases, in that order; junction bases with no gene match: 11. Through a sample-barcoded 5' primer and a J-beta primer mix, a second PCR was run for about 7 to 12 cycles. A tag from a template-switch adaptor with 12 random nucleotides marked each cDNA molecule. TCRdb used MiXCR to reprocess the 5' RACE reads, holding one entry per CDR3 protein. The top ten hold roughly 12% of the sample, which has about 940,000 distinct CDR3 sequences, 48% seen once. V is TRBV6-1 and J is TRBJ1-1; TRBD1 agrees at 9 bases. This clonotype was sampled from a man aged 25-45 years in good health. The specimen was blood. CDR3 region: CASTPTGGRRNTEAFF. The DNA for the CDR3 is TGTGCCAGCACCCCGACAGGGGGTCGGCGCAACACTGAAGCTTTCTTT.